This T cell receptor beta chain is drawn from a study of shared clonotypes between healthy human individuals. At the level of the study: For every donor, three CD4 naive, three CD4 memory, two CD8 naive and one CD8 memory plates were used.

There are 15 residues in the CDR3. The V segment lost 1 base and the J segment 2 bases; nucleotides outside the gene matches: 1. Germline values: CDR1 MNHNS, CDR2 SASEGT. Study findings and constraints: In contrast to clonotypes shared by all four donors, non-shared clonotypes had lower generation probabilities.

On this clone: Antigen specificity is unknown.

Sorted-subset replicate PCR reactions were performed with around 200 ng DNA, corresponding to roughly 30,000 T cell genomes. The assay was immunoSEQ multiplex PCR, and TCRdb's table has in-frame clones only and misses some. This table has about 590,000 clones, 95% appearing once. CD8 cells classed as naive were CD45RO-negative and positively selected for CCR7, excluding terminally differentiated effector memory CD45RA+ cells. This chain joins TRBV6-1 and TRBJ2-1; 8 bases match TRBD1. The receptor was isolated from a woman in her thirties in good health. Sequenced input: naive CD8+ T cells sorted from blood. In DNA form, the CDR3 reads TGTGCCAGCAGTGAAGAGACAGGGGCCTACAATGAGCAGTTCTTC. Protein sequence: CASSEETGAYNEQFF.